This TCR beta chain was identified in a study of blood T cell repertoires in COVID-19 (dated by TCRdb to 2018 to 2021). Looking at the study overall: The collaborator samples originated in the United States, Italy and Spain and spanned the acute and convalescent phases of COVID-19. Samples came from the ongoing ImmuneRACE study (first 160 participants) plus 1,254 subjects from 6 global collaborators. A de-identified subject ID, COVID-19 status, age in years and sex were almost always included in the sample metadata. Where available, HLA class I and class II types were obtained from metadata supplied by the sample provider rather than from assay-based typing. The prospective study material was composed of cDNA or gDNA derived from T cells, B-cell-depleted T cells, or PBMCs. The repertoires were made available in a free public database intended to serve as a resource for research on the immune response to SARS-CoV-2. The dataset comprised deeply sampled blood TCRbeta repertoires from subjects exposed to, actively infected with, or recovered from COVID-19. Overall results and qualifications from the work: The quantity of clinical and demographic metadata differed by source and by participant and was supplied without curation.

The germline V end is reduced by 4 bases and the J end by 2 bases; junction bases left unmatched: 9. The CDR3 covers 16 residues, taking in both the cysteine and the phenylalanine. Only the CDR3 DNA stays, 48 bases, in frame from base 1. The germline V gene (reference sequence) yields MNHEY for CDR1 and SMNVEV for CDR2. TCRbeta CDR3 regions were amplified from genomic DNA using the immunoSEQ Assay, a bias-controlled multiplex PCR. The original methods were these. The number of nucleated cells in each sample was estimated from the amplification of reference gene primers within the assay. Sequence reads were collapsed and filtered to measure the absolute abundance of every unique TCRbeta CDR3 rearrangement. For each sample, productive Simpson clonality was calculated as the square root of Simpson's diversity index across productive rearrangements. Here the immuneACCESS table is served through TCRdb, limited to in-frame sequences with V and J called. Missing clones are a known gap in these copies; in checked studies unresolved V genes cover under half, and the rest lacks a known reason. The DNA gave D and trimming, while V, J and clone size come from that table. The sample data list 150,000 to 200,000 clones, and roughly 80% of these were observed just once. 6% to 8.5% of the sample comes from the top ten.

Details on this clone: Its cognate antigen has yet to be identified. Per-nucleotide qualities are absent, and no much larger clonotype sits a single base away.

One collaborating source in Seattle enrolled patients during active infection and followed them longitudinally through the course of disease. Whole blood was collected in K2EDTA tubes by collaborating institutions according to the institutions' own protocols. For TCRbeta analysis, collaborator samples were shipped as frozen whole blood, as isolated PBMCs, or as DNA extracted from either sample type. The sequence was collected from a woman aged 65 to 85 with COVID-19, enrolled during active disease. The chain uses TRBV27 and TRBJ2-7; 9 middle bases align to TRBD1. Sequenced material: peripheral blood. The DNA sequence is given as TGTGCCAGCAGTTCACCAGGGACAGGGTACACCTACGAGCAGTACTTC. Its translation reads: CASSSPGTGYTYEQYF.